This TCR beta chain was captured by sequencing in a study of T cells after yellow fever vaccination. Across the whole study: In the case of low-cell-number fractions, SMART-Seq v4 Ultra Low Input was used for preparation.

The CDR3 length is 14 residues. The V gene lost 6 bases and the J gene lost 1 base, with 13 bases spanning the gap. Germline V gives CDR1 DFQATT, CDR2 SNEGSKA (reference sequence). Findings and caveats of the study: Peaking on day 5 versus 15, the secondary response was faster but weaker. Across the CD4 and CD8 compartments, a small share of clonotypes was present in both.

By 5'RACE template switching, TCR cDNA was produced, with a universal primer site and UMIs added in the process. TCRdb recomputed calls from the 5' RACE reads with MiXCR, one row per CDR3 protein. The sample records 300,000 to 450,000 distinct CDR3 sequences, over 5% being singletons. This clonotype was counted a few times. Its antigen is still unknown. The genes are TRBV20-1 and TRBJ2-1; no clear D gene. This receptor was identified in a man in his thirties or forties who received the YFV17D yellow fever vaccine. The sample consisted of PBMCs, taken 5 days after the yellow fever booster vaccination. DNA of the CDR3: TGCAGTGCCAAAAGGACGGATTCCTACAATGAGCAGTTCTTC. It specifies CSAKRTDSYNEQFF.